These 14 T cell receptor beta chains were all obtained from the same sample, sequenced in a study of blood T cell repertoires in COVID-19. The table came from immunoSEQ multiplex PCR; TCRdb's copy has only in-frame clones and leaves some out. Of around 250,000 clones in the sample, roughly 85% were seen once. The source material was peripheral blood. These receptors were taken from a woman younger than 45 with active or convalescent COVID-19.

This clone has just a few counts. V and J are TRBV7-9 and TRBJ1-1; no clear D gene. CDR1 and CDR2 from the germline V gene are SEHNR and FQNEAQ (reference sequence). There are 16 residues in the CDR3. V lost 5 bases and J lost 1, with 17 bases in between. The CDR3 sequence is CASSPLGPVQNTEAFF. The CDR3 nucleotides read TGTGCCAGCAGCCCCTTGGGCCCTGTTCAGAACACTGAAGCTTTCTTT.

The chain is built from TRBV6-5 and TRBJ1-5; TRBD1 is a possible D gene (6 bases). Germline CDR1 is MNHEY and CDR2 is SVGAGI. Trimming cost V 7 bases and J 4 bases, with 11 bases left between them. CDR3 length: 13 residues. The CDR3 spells CASNQGKNQPQHF. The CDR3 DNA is TGTGCCAGCAACCAGGGGAAGAATCAGCCCCAGCATTTT.

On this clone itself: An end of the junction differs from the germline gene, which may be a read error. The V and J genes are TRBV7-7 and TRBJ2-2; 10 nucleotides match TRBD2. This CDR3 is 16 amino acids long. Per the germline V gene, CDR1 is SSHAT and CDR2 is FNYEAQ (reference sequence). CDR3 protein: CASSLLSGGATGELFF. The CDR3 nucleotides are TGTGCTAGCAGCTTACTCAGCGGGGGGGCCACCGGGGAGCTGTTTTTT.

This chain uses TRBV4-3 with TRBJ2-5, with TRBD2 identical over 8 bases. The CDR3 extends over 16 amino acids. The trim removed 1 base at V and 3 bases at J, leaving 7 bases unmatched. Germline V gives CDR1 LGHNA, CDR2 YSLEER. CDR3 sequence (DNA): TGCGCCAGCAGCCAAGTAGGAACGGGGGGGGAAGAGACCCAGTACTTC. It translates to CASSQVGTGGEETQYF.

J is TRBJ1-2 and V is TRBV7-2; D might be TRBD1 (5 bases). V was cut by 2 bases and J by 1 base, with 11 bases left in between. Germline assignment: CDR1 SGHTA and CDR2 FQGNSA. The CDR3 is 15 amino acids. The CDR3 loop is CASSLTRGGNYGYTF. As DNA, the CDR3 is TGTGCCAGCAGCTTAACCCGGGGGGGTAACTATGGCTACACCTTC.

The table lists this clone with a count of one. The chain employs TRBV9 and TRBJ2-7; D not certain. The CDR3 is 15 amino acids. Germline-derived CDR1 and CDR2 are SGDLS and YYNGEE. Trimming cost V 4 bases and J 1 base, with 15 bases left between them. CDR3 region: CASSPNVAHSYEQYF. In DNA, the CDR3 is TGTGCCAGCAGCCCTAACGTCGCCCATTCCTACGAGCAGTACTTC.

The CDR3 spells CASSYSGTVGEKLFF. CDR3 DNA sequence: TGTGCCAGCAGTTACTCGGGGACAGTCGGGGAAAAACTGTTTTTT. V gene TRBV6-5 combines with J gene TRBJ1-4, with 7 nucleotides matching TRBD1. After removal of 0 bases from V and 8 bases from J, the junction contained 6 bases not matched to a gene. CDR3 length equals 15 residues. Germline CDR1 is MNHEY and CDR2 is SVGAGI.

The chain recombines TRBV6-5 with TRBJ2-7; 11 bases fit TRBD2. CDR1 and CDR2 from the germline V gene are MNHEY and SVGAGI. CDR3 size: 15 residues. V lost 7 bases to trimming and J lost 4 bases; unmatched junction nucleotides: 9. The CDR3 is CASTVAGGLLYEQYF. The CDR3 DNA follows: TGTGCCAGCACCGTAGCGGGGGGGCTATTGTACGAGCAGTACTTC.

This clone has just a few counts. The chain's CDR3 is CASSLATSGVTDTQYF. The CDR3 DNA follows: TGCGCCAGCAGCTTAGCGACTAGCGGGGTAACAGATACGCAGTATTTT. J is TRBJ2-3 and V is TRBV5-1, with 11 nucleotides matching TRBD2. Looked up from germline, CDR1 is SGHRS and CDR2 is YFSETQ. Unmatched junction bases numbered 5, after V lost 2 bases and J lost 3 bases. There are 16 residues in the CDR3.

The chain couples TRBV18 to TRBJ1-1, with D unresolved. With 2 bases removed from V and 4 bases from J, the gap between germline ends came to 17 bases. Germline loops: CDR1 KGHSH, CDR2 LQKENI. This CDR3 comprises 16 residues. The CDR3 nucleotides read TGTGCCAGCTCACCAAAGTCCGCGGGAATTGGCACTGAAGCTTTCTTT. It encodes CASSPKSAGIGTEAFF.

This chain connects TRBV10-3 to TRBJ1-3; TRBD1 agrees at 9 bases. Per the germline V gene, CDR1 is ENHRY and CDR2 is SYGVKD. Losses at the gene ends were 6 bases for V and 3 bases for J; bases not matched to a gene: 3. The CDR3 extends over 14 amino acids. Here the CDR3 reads CAIRSDRGGNTIYF. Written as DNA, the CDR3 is TGTGCCATCAGGTCGGACAGGGGTGGAAACACCATATATTTT.

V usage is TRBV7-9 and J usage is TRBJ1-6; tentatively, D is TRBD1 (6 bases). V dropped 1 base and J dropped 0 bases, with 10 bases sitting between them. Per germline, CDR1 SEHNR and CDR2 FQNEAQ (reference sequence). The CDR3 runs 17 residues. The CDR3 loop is CASSLGLGGSYNSPLHF. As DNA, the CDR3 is TGTGCCAGCAGCTTAGGATTAGGGGGCTCCTATAATTCACCCCTCCACTTT.

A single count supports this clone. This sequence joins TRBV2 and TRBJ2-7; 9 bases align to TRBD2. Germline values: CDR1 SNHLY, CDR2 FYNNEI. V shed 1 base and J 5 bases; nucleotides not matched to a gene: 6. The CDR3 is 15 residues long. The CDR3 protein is CASSEGMAGGNEQYF. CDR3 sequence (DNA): TGTGCCAGCAGTGAAGGAATGGCGGGGGGGAACGAGCAGTACTTC.

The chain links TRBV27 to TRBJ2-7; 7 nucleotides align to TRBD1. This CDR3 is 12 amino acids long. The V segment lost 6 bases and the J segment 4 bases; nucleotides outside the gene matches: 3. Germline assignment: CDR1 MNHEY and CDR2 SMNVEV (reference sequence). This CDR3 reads CASRGTVYEQYF. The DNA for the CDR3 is TGTGCCAGCAGGGGGACAGTATACGAGCAGTACTTC.